The 2 T cell receptor beta chains reported below all come from one sample, sequenced in a study of blood T cell repertoires in COVID-19. The protocol was immunoSEQ multiplex PCR, while the TCRdb copy is restricted to in-frame clones and leaves out a portion. In the table there are over 250,000 clones, around nine tenths of which are singletons. The sample was PBMCs or T cells enriched from blood (not recorded which). The receptors here all came from a woman between 18 and 29 years old who had recovered from COVID-19.

This rearrangement joins TRBV30 to TRBJ1-2; D may be TRBD1 (5 bases). The germline V gene has CDR1 GTSNPN and CDR2 SVGIG (reference sequence). This CDR3 is 15 amino acids long. V dropped 0 bases and J dropped 3 bases, with 14 bases sitting between them. CDR3 in DNA: TGTGCCTGGAGTGTACTTCAAGGGGTCTACTATGGCTACACCTTC. Translated: CAWSVLQGVYYGYTF.

This clone was observed once. The chain employs TRBV2 and TRBJ1-5; 12 nucleotides line up with TRBD1. The length of the CDR3 is 15 residues. J lost 7 bases, V lost 6 bases, and 7 bases had no gene match. Germline assignment: CDR1 SNHLY and CDR2 FYNNEI. The CDR3 DNA is TGTGCCAGCAGGGGGACAGGGGGCGTAGGGCAGCCCCAGCATTTT. This codes for CASRGTGGVGQPQHF.